This T cell receptor beta chain was sequenced in a study of T cell responses to AZD1222 COVID-19 vaccine. The data were produced by immunoSEQ multiplex PCR, yet TCRdb's version contains in-frame clones alone and is incomplete. The table shows about 84,000 clones, with 70% to 90% occurring only once. CDR1 LNHDA and CDR2 SQIVND come from the germline V gene (reference sequence). The CDR3 sequence is 15 residues long. Trimming cost V 6 bases and J 1 base; bases outside gene matches: 9. This specimen consisted of peripheral blood, obtained 28 days after the second AZD1222 dose. This clonotype was obtained from an adult who received the AZD1222 COVID-19 vaccine. V usage is TRBV19 and J usage is TRBJ2-7, with TRBD1 identical over 7 bases. The CDR3 DNA follows: TGTGCCAGTAGGTATCGGGACAGAGAATCCTACGAGCAGTACTTC. It is translated as CASRYRDRESYEQYF.